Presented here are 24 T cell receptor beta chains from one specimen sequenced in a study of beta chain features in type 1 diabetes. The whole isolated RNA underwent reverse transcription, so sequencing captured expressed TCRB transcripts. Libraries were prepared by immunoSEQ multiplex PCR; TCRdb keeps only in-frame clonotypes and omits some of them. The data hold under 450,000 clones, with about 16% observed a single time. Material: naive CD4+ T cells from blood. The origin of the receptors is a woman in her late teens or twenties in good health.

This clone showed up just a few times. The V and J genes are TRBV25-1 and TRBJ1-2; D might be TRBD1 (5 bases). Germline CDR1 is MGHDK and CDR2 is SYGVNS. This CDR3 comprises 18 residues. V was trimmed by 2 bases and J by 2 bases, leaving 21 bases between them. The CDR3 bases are TGTGCCAGCAGTGAACGGGCAGGGCCGGAAGACTTAAACTATGGCTACACCTTC. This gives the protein CASSERAGPEDLNYGYTF.

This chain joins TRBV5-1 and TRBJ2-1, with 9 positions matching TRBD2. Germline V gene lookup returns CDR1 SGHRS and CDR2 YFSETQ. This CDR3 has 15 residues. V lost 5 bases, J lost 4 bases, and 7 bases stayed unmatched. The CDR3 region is CASRPLAGEYNEQFF. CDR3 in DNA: TGCGCCAGCAGACCTTTAGCGGGAGAGTACAATGAGCAGTTCTTC.

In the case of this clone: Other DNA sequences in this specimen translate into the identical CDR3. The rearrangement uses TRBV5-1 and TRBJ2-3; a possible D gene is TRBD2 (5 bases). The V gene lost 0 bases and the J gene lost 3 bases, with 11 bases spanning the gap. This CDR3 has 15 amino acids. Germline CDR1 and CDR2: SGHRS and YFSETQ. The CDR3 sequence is CASSLDGLATDTQYF. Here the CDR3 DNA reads TGCGCCAGCAGCTTGGATGGGCTAGCAACAGATACGCAGTATTTT. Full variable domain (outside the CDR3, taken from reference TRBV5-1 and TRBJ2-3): KAGVTQTPRYLIKTRGQQVTLSCSPISGHRSVSWYQQTPGQGLQFLFEYFSETQRNKGNFPGRFSGRQFSNSRSEMNVSTLELGDSALYLCASSLDGLATDTQYFGPGTRLTVL.

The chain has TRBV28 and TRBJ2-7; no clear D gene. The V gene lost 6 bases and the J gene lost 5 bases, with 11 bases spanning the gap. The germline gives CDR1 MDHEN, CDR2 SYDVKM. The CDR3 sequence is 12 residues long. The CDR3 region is CASSPLRDEQYF. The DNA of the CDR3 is TGTGCCAGCAGCCCTTTACGGGACGAGCAGTACTTC.

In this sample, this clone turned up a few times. This CDR3 reads CSASRGDTIYF. The CDR3 coding sequence is TGCAGTGCAAGCAGGGGAGACACCATATATTTT. The chain combines TRBV20-1 with TRBJ1-3, with a weak D call TRBD1 (6 bases). Germline CDR1 is DFQATT and CDR2 is SNEGSKA (reference sequence). V lost 6 bases and J 8 bases, leaving 11 bases between the germline ends. CDR3 size: 11 residues.

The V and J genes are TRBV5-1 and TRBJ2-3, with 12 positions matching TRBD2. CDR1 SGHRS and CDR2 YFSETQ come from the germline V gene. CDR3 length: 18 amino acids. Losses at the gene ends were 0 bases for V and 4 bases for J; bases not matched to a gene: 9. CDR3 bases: TGCGCCAGCAGCTTGGGACTAGCGGGAGCGGCCAGCGCAGATACGCAGTATTTT. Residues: CASSLGLAGAASADTQYF.

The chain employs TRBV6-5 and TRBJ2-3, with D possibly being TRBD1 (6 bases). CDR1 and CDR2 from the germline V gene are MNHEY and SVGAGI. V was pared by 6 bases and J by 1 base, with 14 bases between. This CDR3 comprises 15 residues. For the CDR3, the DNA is TGTGCCAGCAGAGACAGGCGATGGGGCACAGATACGCAGTATTTT. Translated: CASRDRRWGTDTQYF.

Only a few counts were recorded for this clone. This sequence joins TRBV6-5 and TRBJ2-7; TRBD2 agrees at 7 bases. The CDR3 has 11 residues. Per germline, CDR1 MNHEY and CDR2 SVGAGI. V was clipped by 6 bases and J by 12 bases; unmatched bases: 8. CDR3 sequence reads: CASSPGEGRYF. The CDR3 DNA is TGTGCCAGCAGCCCCGGGGAGGGACGGTACTTC.

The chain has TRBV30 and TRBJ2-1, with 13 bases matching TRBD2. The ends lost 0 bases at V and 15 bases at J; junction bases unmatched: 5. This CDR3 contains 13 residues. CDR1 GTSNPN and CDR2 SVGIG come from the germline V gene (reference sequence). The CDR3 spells CAWSVQTSGRGFF. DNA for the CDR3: TGTGCCTGGAGTGTACAAACTAGCGGGAGGGGGTTCTTC.

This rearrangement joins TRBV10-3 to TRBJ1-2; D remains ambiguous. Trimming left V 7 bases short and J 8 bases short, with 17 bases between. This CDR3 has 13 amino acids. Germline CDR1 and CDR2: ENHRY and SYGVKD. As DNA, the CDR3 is TGTGCCATCACGATGAGGGCAGGACGAGGCTACACCTTC. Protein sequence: CAITMRAGRGYTF.

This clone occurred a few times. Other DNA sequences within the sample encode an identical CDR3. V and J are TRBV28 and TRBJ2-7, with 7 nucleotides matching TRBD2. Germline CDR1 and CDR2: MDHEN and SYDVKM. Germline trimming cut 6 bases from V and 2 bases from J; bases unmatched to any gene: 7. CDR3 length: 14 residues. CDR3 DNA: TGTGCCAGCAGCCTCCCGGGAGGTCCCTACGAGCAGTACTTC. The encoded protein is CASSLPGGPYEQYF.

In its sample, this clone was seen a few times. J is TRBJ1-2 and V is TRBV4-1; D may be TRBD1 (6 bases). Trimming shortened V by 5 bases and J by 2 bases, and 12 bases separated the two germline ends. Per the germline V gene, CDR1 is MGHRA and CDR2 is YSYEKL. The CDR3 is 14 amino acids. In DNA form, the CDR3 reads TGCGCCAGCAGCTACAGTACAGGGAACTATGGCTACACCTTC. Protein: CASSYSTGNYGYTF.

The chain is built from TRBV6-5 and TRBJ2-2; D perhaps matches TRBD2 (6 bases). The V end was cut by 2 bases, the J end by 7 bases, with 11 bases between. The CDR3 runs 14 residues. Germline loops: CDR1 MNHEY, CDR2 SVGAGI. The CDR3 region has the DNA TGTGCCAGCAGTTACGAGTGGGGGGACGGGGAGCTGTTTTTT. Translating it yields CASSYEWGDGELFF.

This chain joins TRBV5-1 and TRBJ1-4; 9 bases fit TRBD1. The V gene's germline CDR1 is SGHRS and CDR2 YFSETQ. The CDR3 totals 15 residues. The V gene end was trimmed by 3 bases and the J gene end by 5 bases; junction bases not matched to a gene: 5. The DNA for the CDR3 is TGCGCCAGCAGCTCACAGGGGGCGATGAATGAAAAACTGTTTTTT. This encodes CASSSQGAMNEKLFF.

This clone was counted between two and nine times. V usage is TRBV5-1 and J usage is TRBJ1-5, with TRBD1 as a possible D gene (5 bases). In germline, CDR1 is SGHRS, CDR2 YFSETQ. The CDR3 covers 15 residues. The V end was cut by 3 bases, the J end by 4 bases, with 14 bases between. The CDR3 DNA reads TGCGCCAGCAGCTGGAGCGGCGGGGGGAATCAGCCCCAGCATTTT. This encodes CASSWSGGGNQPQHF.

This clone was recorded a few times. The DNA of the CDR3 is TGTGCCACCAGCGATACAGGGGCCGGAAAACTGTTTTTT. Amino acid sequence: CATSDTGAGKLFF. The chain carries TRBV15 and TRBJ1-4, with TRBD1 identical over 7 bases. There are 13 residues in the CDR3. Germline CDR1 and CDR2: LNHNV and YYDKDF (reference sequence). J gave up 10 bases and V 5 bases, and 7 bases lay outside the gene matches. The variable domain in full, completed from reference TRBV15 and TRBJ1-4, reads DAMVIQNPRYQVTQFGKPVTLSCSQTLNHNVMYWYQQKSSQAPKLLFHYYDKDFNNEADTPDNFQSRRPNTSFCFLDIRSPGLGDTAMYLCATSDTGAGKLFFGSGTQLSVL.

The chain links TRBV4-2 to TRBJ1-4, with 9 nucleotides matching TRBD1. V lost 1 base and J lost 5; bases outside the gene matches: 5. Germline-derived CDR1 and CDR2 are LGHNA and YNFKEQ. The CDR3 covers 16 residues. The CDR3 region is CASSQARDRVNEKLFF. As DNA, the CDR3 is TGTGCCAGCAGCCAAGCTCGGGACAGGGTGAATGAAAAACTGTTTTTT.

The CDR3 DNA reads as TGTGCCAGCAGCGCCTCGGGACTAGGGTTGAATGAGCAGTTCTTC. It yields the protein CASSASGLGLNEQFF. This chain links TRBV9 with TRBJ2-1; 8 bases are a match to TRBD2. There are 15 residues in the CDR3. Germline V gene sequence: CDR1 SGDLS, CDR2 YYNGEE. V was pared by 3 bases and J by 7 bases, with 9 bases of the junction left unmatched. The full variable domain, in which reference TRBV9 and TRBJ2-1 provide the parts outside the CDR3, is DSGVTQTPKHLITATGQRVTLRCSPRSGDLSVYWYQQSLDQGLQFLIQYYNGEERAKGNILERFSAQQFPDLHSELNLSSLELGDSALYFCASSASGLGLNEQFFGPGTRLTVL.

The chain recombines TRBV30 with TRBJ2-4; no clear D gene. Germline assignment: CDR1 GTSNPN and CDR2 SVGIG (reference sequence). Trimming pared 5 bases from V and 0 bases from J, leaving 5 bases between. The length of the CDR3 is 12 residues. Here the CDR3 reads CAWLIAKNIQYF. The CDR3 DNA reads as TGTGCCTGGCTTATAGCCAAAAACATTCAGTACTTC.

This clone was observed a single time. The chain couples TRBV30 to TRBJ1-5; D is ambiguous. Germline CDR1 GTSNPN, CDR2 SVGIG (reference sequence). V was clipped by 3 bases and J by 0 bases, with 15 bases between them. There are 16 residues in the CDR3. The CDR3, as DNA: TGTGCCTGGAGCGAGGCCCAAGCATATAGCAATCAGCCCCAGCATTTT. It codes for CAWSEAQAYSNQPQHF.

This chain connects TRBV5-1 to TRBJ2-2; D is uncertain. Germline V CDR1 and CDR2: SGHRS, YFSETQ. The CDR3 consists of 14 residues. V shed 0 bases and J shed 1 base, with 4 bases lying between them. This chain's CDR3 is CASSLAGNTGELFF. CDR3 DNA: TGCGCCAGCAGCTTGGCCGGGAACACCGGGGAGCTGTTTTTT.

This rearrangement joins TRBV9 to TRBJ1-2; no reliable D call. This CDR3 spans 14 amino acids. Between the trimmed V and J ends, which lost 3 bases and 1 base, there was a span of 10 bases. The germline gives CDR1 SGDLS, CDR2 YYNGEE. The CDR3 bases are TGTGCCAGCAGCGCTCTCACCGGTAACTATGGCTACACCTTC. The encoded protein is CASSALTGNYGYTF. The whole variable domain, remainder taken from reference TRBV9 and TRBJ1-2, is DSGVTQTPKHLITATGQRVTLRCSPRSGDLSVYWYQQSLDQGLQFLIQYYNGEERAKGNILERFSAQQFPDLHSELNLSSLELGDSALYFCASSALTGNYGYTFGSGTRLTVV.

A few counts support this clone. DNA of the CDR3: TGCAGCGTTCAGGGTAGCGGGAGTTACAATGAGCAGTTCTTC. Its protein product is CSVQGSGSYNEQFF. The gene calls are TRBV29-1 and TRBJ2-1, with 9 bases identical to TRBD2. The V gene end was trimmed by 5 bases and the J gene end by 4 bases; junction bases not matched to a gene: 6. In germline, CDR1 is SQVTM, CDR2 ANQGSEA. The CDR3 is 14 residues long.

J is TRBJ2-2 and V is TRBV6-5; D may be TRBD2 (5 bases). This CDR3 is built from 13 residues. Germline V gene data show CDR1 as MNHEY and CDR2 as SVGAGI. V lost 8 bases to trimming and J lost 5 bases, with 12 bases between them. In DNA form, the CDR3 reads TGTGCCAGCCAACCGAGGGAGACCGGGGAGCTGTTTTTT. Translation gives CASQPRETGELFF.